The clone carrying this T cell receptor (beta chain) was recorded at least ten times. What it binds is not known. TCRdb analysed the 5' RACE reads with MiXCR anew, one entry per CDR3 protein. The sample yields roughly 690,000 distinct CDR3 sequences, around 6% seen once. V was cut by 4 bases and J by 2 bases, with 18 bases left in between. The CDR3 sequence is 16 residues long. CDR1 and CDR2 (germline): SGHRS, YFSETQ. This record belongs to a study of identical twins. Study conclusions and caveats: Cord blood beta clonotypes that were abundant carried fewer insertions, and memory repertoires showed no such trend. Twins shared out-of-frame alpha sequences with excess low generation probability.

This rearrangement joins TRBV5-1 to TRBJ1-2; perhaps TRBD1 as D (5 bases). The receptor comes from a man between 18 and 29 years old in good health. Material for sequencing was naive T cells sorted from blood. The CDR3 DNA reads as TGCGCCAGCAGCGGGGCGGGAAATCCAGGGAACTATGGCTACACCTTC. It translates to CASSGAGNPGNYGYTF. The full variable domain, its missing parts supplied by reference TRBV5-1 and TRBJ1-2, is KAGVTQTPRYLIKTRGQQVTLSCSPISGHRSVSWYQQTPGQGLQFLFEYFSETQRNKGNFPGRFSGRQFSNSRSEMNVSTLELGDSALYLCASSGAGNPGNYGYTFGSGTRLTVV.